These T cell receptor beta chains were read from a single sample in a study of CD8+CD57+ T cells in acquired aplastic anemia. TCRdb re-derived calls from the reads in MiXCR, one entry per CDR3 protein. The sample includes 150,000 to 160,000 distinct CDR3 sequences, 52% of them seen just once. Sequencing used sorted CD4+, CD8+, or CD8+CD57+ T cells (not recorded which) from PBMCs. The source is a human donor with aplastic anemia. The CDR3 runs from the conserved cysteine through the conserved F or W. D genes are given only for firm matches. The listing skips clone size in some rows; elsewhere it reads once, few, many or a size class.

>TRBV5-8|-|-|TRBJ1-2
TGTGCCAGCAGCGGAACAGGTCCCTATGGCTACACCTTC
CASSGTGPYGYTF
>TRBV15|few|TRBD1|TRBJ1-3
TGTGCCACCAGCAGAGATCGGGGACAGGGGGCTCGAAACACCATATATTTT
CATSRDRGQGARNTIYF
>TRBV7-9|many|-|TRBJ2-7
TGTGCCAGCAGCCTCCGGGACCACGAGCAGTACTTC
CASSLRDHEQYF
>TRBV20-1|-|-|TRBJ2-7
TGCAGTGCTAGTGGCACTAGCCGGCTAAGCTCCTACGAGCAGTACTTC
CSASGTSRLSSYEQYF
>TRBV24-1|few|-|TRBJ1-5
TGTGCCACCAGTGATTCCGGGAACCTTAATCAGCCCCAGCATTTT
CATSDSGNLNQPQHF
>TRBV5-4|-|TRBD2|TRBJ2-7
TGTGCCAGCAGCTTGACTAGCGGTACCTACGAGCAGTACTTC
CASSLTSGTYEQYF
>TRBV20-1|-|-|TRBJ2-5
TGCAGTGCTACCGGTTCGAAGGGGCGGCAAGAGACCCAGTACTTC
CSATGSKGRQETQYF
>TRBV29-1|-|-|TRBJ2-7
TGCAGTCCGTGGCGCACCTACGAGCAGTACTTC
CSPWRTYEQYF
>TRBV20-1|-|-|TRBJ1-5
TGCAGTGCCAGCAGTTTAGAAGGGTGGAGCAATCAGCCCCAGCATTTT
CSASSLEGWSNQPQHF
>TRBV7-9|many|-|TRBJ2-5
TGTGCCAGCAGCCCAAAAGCTGAAGAGACCCAGTACTTC
CASSPKAEETQYF
>TRBV10-3|once|-|TRBJ1-1
TGTGCCATCAGTACAGGGAGTAGGGCTGAAGCTTTCTTT
CAISTGSRAEAFF
>TRBV6-1|many|-|TRBJ2-3
TGTGCCAGCAGTGAAGACACTTATTTT
CASSEDTYF
>TRBV6-1|many|-|TRBJ1-5
TGTGCCAGCAGTCCGGGACCGCGTAGCAATCAGCCCCAGCATTTT
CASSPGPRSNQPQHF
>TRBV7-6|many|TRBD2|TRBJ2-3
TGTGCCAGCAGCCCCACCTCTGGAAGCGGGGGCCCCACAGATACGCAGTATTTT
CASSPTSGSGGPTDTQYF
>TRBV29-1|-|-|TRBJ1-2
TGCAGCTTGGCGCAGGGAAAGTTGTATGGCTACACCTTC
CSLAQGKLYGYTF
>TRBV4-1|many|TRBD1|TRBJ1-2
TGCGCCAGCAGCCTAGACGGACAGGGTGACTATGGCTACACCTTC
CASSLDGQGDYGYTF
>TRBV9|many|TRBD1|TRBJ2-7
TGTGCCAGCAGCGCTCTCCCGGGACAGGGTGGCGACGAGCAGTACTTC
CASSALPGQGGDEQYF
>TRBV20-1|many|TRBD1|TRBJ1-2
TGCAGTGCACCCTGGGGCGACAGGGCCTCGGACTATGGCTACACCTTC
CSAPWGDRASDYGYTF
>TRBV6-4|-|-|TRBJ1-2
TGTGCCAGCAGGATGGACGGGAACTATGGCTACACCTTC
CASRMDGNYGYTF
>TRBV20-1|-|-|TRBJ2-1
TGCAGTGCTAGAGATAGTAACAGGGTGAATGAGCAGTTCTTC
CSARDSNRVNEQFF
>TRBV11-2|few|TRBD2|TRBJ2-3
TGTGCCAGCAGCCGCTCAGCGGGAGGGAGCACAGATACGCAGTATTTT
CASSRSAGGSTDTQYF
>TRBV2|once|-|TRBJ1-6
TGTGCCAGCAGTGTCTGGGCCAGGGATAATTCACCCCTCCACTTT
CASSVWARDNSPLHF